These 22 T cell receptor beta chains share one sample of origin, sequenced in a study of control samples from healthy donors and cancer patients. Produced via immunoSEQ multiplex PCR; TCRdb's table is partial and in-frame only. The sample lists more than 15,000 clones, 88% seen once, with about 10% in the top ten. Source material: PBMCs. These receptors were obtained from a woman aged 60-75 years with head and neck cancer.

CDR3 DNA: TGTGCCAGCAGTTTAAGTAGTGTCGGGAGTTCCTACGAGCAGTACTTC. Amino acids: CASSLSSVGSSYEQYF. This sequence joins TRBV28 and TRBJ2-7, with TRBD2 as a possible D gene (6 bases). Trimming shortened V by 2 bases and J by 1 base, and 15 bases separated the two germline ends. From germline, CDR1 is MDHEN and CDR2 SYDVKM. This CDR3 comprises 16 residues.

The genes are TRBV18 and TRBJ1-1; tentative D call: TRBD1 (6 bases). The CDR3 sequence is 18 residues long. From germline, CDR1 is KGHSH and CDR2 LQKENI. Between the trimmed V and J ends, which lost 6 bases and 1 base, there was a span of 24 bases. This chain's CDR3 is CASSRSRQGIDGNTEAFF. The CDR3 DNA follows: TGTGCCAGCTCCCGATCCAGGCAGGGGATAGACGGGAACACTGAAGCTTTCTTT.

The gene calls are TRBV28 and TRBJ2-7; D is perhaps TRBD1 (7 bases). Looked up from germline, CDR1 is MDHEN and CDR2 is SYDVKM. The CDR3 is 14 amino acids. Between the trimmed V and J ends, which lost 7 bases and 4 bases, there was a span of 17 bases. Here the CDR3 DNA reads TGTGCCAGCAAGGGGGCGGGATACTCGTACGAGCAGTACTTC. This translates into CASKGAGYSYEQYF.

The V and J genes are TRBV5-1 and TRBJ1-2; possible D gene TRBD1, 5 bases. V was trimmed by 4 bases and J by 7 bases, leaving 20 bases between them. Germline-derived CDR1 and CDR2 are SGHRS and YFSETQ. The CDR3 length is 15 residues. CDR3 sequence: CASSPGAGAMGGYTF. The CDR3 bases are TGCGCCAGCAGCCCTGGGGCAGGCGCCATGGGTGGCTACACCTTC.

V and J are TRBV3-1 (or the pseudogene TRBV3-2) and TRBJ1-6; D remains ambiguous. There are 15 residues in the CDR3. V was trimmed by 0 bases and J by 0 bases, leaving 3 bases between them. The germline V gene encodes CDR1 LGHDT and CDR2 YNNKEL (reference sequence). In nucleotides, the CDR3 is TGTGCCAGCAGCCAAGAGGGCTCCTATAATTCACCCCTCCACTTT. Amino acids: CASSQEGSYNSPLHF.

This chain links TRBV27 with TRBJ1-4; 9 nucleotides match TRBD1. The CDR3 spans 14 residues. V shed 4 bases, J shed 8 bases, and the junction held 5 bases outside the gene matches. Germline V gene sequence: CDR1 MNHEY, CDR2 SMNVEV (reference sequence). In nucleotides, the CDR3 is TGTGCCAGCAGTTCCCGGGACAGGGACGAAAAACTGTTTTTT. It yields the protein CASSSRDRDEKLFF. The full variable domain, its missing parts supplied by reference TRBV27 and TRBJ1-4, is EAQVTQNPRYLITVTGKKLTVTCSQNMNHEYMSWYRQDPGLGLRQIYYSMNVEVTDKGDVPEGYKVSRKEKRNFPLILESPSPNQTSLYFCASSSRDRDEKLFFGSGTQLSVL.

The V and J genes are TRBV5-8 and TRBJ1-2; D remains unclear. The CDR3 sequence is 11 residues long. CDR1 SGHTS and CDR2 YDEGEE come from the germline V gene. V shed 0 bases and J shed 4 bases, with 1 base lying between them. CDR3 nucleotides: TGTGCCAGCAGCTTGGGCTATGGCTACACCTTC. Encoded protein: CASSLGYGYTF.

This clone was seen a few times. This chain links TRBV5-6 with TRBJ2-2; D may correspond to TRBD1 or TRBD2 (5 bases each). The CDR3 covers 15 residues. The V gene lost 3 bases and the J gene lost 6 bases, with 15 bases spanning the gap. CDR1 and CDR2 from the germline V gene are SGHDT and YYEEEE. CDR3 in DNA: TGTGCCAGCAGCTACCGGGACCTGCGGCCCGGGGAGCTGTTTTTT. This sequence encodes CASSYRDLRPGELFF.

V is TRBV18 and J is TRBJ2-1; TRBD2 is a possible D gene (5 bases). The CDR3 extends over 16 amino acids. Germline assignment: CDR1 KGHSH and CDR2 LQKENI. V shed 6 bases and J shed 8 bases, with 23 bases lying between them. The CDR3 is CASSPLGVTRPDEQFF. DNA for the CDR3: TGTGCCAGCTCCCCCCTCGGGGTTACTAGGCCGGATGAGCAGTTCTTC.

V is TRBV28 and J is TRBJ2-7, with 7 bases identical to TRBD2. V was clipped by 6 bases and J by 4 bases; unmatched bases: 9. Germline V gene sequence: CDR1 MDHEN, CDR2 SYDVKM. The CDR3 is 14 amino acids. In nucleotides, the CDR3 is TGTGCCAGCAGCCTCGGGGGGAGGAGATACGAGCAGTACTTC. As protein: CASSLGGRRYEQYF.

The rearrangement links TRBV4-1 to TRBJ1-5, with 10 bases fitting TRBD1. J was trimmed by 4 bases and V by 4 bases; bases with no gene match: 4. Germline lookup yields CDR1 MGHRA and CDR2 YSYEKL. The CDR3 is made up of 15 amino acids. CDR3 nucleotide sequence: TGCGCCAGCAGCCCAGGGACAGGGGTTAATCAGCCCCAGCATTTT. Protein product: CASSPGTGVNQPQHF.

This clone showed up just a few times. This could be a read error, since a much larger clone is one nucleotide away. The CDR3, as DNA: TGTGCCAGCAGTTCCAACTACGAGCAGTACTTC. Amino acids: CASSSNYEQYF. This sequence joins TRBV12-3 or TRBV12-4 and TRBJ2-7; no clear D. The CDR3 has 11 residues. V lost 4 bases and J lost 3, with 4 bases in between.

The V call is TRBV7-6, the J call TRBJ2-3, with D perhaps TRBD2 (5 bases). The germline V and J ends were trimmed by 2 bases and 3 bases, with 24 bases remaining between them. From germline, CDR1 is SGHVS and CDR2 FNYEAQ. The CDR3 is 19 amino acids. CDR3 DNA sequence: TGTGCCAGCAGCTTACGAGGGCTCGATACCGGCCCCCTGACAGATACGCAGTATTTT. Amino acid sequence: CASSLRGLDTGPLTDTQYF.

CDR3 residues: CASSPRGWDGYTF. The CDR3 coding sequence is TGTGCCAGCAGCCCCAGGGGGTGGGATGGCTACACCTTC. The J gene is TRBJ1-2, the V gene TRBV7-9; the match to TRBD1 covers 7 bases. Germline assignment: CDR1 SEHNR and CDR2 FQNEAQ (reference sequence). V shed 5 bases, J shed 6 bases, and the junction held 6 bases outside the gene matches. This CDR3 is built from 13 residues.

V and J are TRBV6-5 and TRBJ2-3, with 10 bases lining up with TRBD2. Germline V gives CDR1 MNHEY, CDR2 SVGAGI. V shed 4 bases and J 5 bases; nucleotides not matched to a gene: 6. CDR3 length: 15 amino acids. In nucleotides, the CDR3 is TGTGCCAGCAGTTCTCTAGCGGGAGCAATAGATACGCAGTATTTT. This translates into CASSSLAGAIDTQYF.

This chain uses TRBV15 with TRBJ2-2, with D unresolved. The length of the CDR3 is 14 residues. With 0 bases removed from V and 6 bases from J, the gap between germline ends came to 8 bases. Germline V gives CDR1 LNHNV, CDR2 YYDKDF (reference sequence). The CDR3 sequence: CATSRDVGSGELFF. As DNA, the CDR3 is TGTGCCACCAGCAGAGATGTTGGGTCCGGGGAGCTGTTTTTT.

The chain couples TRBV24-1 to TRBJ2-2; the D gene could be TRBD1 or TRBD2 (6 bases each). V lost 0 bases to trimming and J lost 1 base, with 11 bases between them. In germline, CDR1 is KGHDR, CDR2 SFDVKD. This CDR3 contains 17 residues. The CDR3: CATSDLEGGMNTGELFF. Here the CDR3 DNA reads TGTGCCACCAGTGATTTGGAGGGGGGAATGAACACCGGGGAGCTGTTTTTT.

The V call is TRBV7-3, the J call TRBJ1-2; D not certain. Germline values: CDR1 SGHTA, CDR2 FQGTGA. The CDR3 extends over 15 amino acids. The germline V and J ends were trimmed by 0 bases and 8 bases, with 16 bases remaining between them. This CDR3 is CASSLTPRPLYGYTF. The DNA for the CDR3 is TGTGCCAGCAGCTTAACACCGAGACCCCTCTACGGCTACACCTTC.

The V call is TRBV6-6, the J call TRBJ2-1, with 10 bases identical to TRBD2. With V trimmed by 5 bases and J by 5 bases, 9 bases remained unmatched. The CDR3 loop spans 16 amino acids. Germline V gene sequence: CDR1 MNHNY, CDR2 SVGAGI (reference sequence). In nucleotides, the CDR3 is TGTGCCAGCAGTCCCAGCGGGAGGGCCTTGAACAATGAGCAGTTCTTC. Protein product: CASSPSGRALNNEQFF.

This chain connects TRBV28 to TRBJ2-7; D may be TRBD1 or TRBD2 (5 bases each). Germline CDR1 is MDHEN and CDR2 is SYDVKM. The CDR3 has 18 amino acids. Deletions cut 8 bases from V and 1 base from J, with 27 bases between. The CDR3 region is CASGSSSGKGRGSYEQYF. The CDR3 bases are TGTGCCAGCGGTTCGTCGTCGGGTAAGGGACGGGGATCCTACGAGCAGTACTTC.

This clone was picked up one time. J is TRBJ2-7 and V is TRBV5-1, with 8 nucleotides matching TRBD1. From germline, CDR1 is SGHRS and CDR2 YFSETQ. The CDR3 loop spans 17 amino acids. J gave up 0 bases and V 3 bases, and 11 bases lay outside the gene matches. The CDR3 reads CASSSNPGGTDSYEQYF. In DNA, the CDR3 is TGCGCCAGCAGCTCGAATCCAGGGGGCACGGACTCCTACGAGCAGTACTTC.

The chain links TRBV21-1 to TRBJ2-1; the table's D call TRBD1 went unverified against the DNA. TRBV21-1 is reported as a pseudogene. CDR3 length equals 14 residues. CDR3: CASSPSQAYNEQFF. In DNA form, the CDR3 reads TGTGCCAGCAGCCCCTCACAGGCCTACAATGAGCAGTTCTTC.